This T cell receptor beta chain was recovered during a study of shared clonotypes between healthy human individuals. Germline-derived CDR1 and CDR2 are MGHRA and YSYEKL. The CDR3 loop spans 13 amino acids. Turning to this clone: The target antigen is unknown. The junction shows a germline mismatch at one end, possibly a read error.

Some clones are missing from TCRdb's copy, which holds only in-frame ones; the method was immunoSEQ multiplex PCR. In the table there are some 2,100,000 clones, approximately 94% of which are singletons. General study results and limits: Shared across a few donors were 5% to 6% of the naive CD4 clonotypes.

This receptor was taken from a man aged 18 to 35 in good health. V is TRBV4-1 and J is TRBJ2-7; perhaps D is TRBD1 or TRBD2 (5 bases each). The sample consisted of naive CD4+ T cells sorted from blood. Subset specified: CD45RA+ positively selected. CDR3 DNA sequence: TGCGCCAGCAACCAACATGTGGGGGACGAGCAGTACTTC. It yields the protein CASNQHVGDEQYF.